These 28 T cell receptor beta chains originate from one sample sequenced in a study of blood T cell repertoires in COVID-19. The repertoire was sequenced with immunoSEQ multiplex PCR; TCRdb's copy has only in-frame clones and lacks some. The data contain around 230,000 clones, around 83% of them singletons. Specimen: peripheral blood. These receptors all come from a woman of 80 years or more with acute or convalescent COVID-19.

The chain couples TRBV21-1 to TRBJ2-7; the table's D call TRBD1 went unverified against the DNA. TRBV21-1 is classified as a pseudogene. This CDR3 spans 17 amino acids. For the CDR3, the DNA is TGTGCCAGCAGCACCCGCACGGGGGACAGGGTTCTTTACGAGCAGTACTTC. It yields the protein CASSTRTGDRVLYEQYF.

The chain has TRBV5-4 and TRBJ1-3, with TRBD1 as a possible D gene (6 bases). CDR3 length equals 14 residues. Germline V CDR1 and CDR2: SGHNT, YYREEE (reference sequence). The ends were cut back, 2 bases at V and 4 bases at J, with 10 bases in the middle. The CDR3 nucleotides read TGTGCCAGCAGCTTCACAGGGATCGGAAACACCATATATTTT. Translation: CASSFTGIGNTIYF.

This clone has only one observation. The chain employs TRBV12-3 or TRBV12-4 and TRBJ2-7, with a tentative D call TRBD1 (6 bases). Trimming took 5 bases from V and 7 from J, leaving 12 bases between them. There are 12 residues in the CDR3. The CDR3 loop reads CASSINRVEQYF. As DNA, the CDR3 is TGTGCCAGCAGTATTAACAGGGTTGAGCAGTACTTC.

The chain uses TRBV24-1 and TRBJ2-1, with a weak D call TRBD2 (5 bases). The CDR3 is 16 amino acids. The ends were cut back, 4 bases at V and 5 bases at J, with 17 bases in the middle. Germline V gene lookup returns CDR1 KGHDR and CDR2 SFDVKD. CDR3: CATSDPRRSPDNEQFF. The CDR3, as DNA: TGTGCCACCAGTGACCCACGGAGGTCCCCGGACAATGAGCAGTTCTTC.

The CDR3 sequence is CASSQDLQGWSDTQYF. CDR3 DNA: TGTGCCAGCAGCCAAGATCTTCAGGGGTGGTCAGATACGCAGTATTTT. The J gene is TRBJ2-3, the V gene TRBV14; tentative D call: TRBD1 (6 bases). V was pared by 0 bases and J by 4 bases, with 14 bases between. This CDR3 spans 16 amino acids. Germline loops: CDR1 SGHDN, CDR2 FVKESK.

The chain recombines TRBV7-3 with TRBJ1-2, with a weak D call TRBD1 (5 bases). The CDR3 is made up of 12 amino acids. The germline V and J ends were trimmed by 5 bases and 7 bases, with 11 bases remaining between them. Looked up from germline, CDR1 is SGHTA and CDR2 is FQGTGA. The CDR3 here is CASSPGGGGYTF. DNA of the CDR3: TGTGCCAGCAGCCCCGGGGGTGGTGGCTACACCTTC.

The chain is built from TRBV7-2 and TRBJ2-3; maybe TRBD1 (6 bases). The CDR3 totals 16 residues. Germline loops: CDR1 SGHTA, CDR2 FQGNSA. Trimming took off 1 base at V and 1 base at J, with 12 bases between the two ends. CDR3: CASSLGQGPGTDTQYF. CDR3 in DNA: TGTGCCAGCAGCTTAGGGCAGGGGCCAGGCACAGATACGCAGTATTTT.

The V call is TRBV2, the J call TRBJ2-5, with TRBD1 matching over 8 bases. The germline V gene has CDR1 SNHLY and CDR2 FYNNEI. Unmatched junction bases numbered 10, after V lost 5 bases and J lost 5 bases. CDR3 length equals 15 residues. The CDR3 protein is CASSYPRGRGETQYF. CDR3 coding DNA: TGTGCCAGCAGTTATCCCAGGGGGCGCGGGGAGACCCAGTACTTC.

CDR3 coding DNA: TGTGCCAGCGGTCCGGACAGAAACTATGGCTACACCTTC. Translation: CASGPDRNYGYTF. The chain uses TRBV12-3 or TRBV12-4 and TRBJ1-2, with D possibly being TRBD1 (6 bases). This CDR3 region has 13 residues. With 8 bases removed from V and 2 bases from J, the gap between germline ends came to 12 bases.

The gene calls are TRBV10-3 and TRBJ1-1, with D possibly TRBD1 on 5 matching bases. Germline lookup yields CDR1 ENHRY and CDR2 SYGVKD. V was clipped by 5 bases and J by 8 bases, with 12 bases between them. The CDR3 sequence is 12 residues long. The CDR3, as DNA: TGTGCCATCAGTAACCTGGACAAAGAAGCTTTCTTT. Residues: CAISNLDKEAFF.

This sequence joins TRBV24-1 and TRBJ2-5, with 7 positions matching TRBD2. V shed 9 bases, J shed 4 bases, and the junction held 13 bases outside the gene matches. CDR1 and CDR2 (germline): KGHDR, SFDVKD. The CDR3 has 15 amino acids. The CDR3 coding sequence is TGTGCCACCTCCCTAGGACTAGGGCTCTCAGAGACCCAGTACTTC. It yields the protein CATSLGLGLSETQYF.

The chain is built from TRBV15 and TRBJ2-7; D is possibly TRBD2 (8 bases). Germline assignment: CDR1 LNHNV and CDR2 YYDKDF (reference sequence). This CDR3 region has 16 residues. V dropped 4 bases and J dropped 5 bases, with 21 bases sitting between them. CDR3 protein: CATSTGGNRGRNEQYF. DNA of the CDR3: TGTGCCACCAGCACGGGGGGGAACAGGGGAAGGAACGAGCAGTACTTC.

CDR3: CASRKQGSYNSPLHF. Here the CDR3 DNA reads TGTGCCAGCAGGAAACAGGGTTCCTATAATTCACCCCTCCACTTT. This chain connects TRBV28 to TRBJ1-6; maybe TRBD1 (6 bases). The V end was cut by 6 bases, the J end by 1 base, with 10 bases between. The CDR3 consists of 15 residues. Germline V gene lookup returns CDR1 MDHEN and CDR2 SYDVKM.

J is TRBJ2-6 and V is TRBV2; D is possibly TRBD1 (6 bases). Germline V gene sequence: CDR1 SNHLY, CDR2 FYNNEI. This CDR3 region has 15 residues. Deletions cut 6 bases from V and 1 base from J, with 10 bases between. The CDR3 DNA reads as TGTGCCAGCAGCGCCGGACAGTCTGGGGCCAACGTCCTGACTTTC. It encodes CASSAGQSGANVLTF.

This rearrangement joins TRBV6-5 to TRBJ2-3; 7 bases match TRBD1. After removal of 4 bases from V and 5 bases from J, the junction contained 3 bases not matched to a gene. The germline V gene has CDR1 MNHEY and CDR2 SVGAGI. The CDR3 loop spans 13 amino acids. CDR3 sequence reads: CASSFPGGDTQYF. The CDR3 DNA reads TGTGCCAGCAGTTTCCCAGGGGGAGATACGCAGTATTTT.

The chain recombines TRBV28 with TRBJ2-7, with TRBD1 matching 9 bases. The CDR3 contains 15 residues. J lost 3 bases, V lost 7 bases, and 10 bases had no gene match. Germline-derived CDR1 and CDR2 are MDHEN and SYDVKM. In nucleotides, the CDR3 is TGTGCCAGCATTTACCGGGACAGGGTAGGCTACGAGCAGTACTTC. Translating gives CASIYRDRVGYEQYF.

This rearrangement joins TRBV2 to TRBJ2-2, with a weak D call TRBD1 (5 bases). V was pared by 2 bases and J by 4 bases, with 11 bases between. The CDR3 has 15 amino acids. Germline V gene lookup returns CDR1 SNHLY and CDR2 FYNNEI. Written as DNA, the CDR3 is TGTGCCAGCAGTGAACAGGGTAGGGGCACCGGGGAGCTGTTTTTT. Amino acid sequence: CASSEQGRGTGELFF.

V usage is TRBV12-3 or TRBV12-4 and J usage is TRBJ1-2, with TRBD1 matching over 8 bases. The CDR3 has 13 amino acids. V was clipped by 5 bases and J by 8 bases; unmatched bases: 7. This chain's CDR3 is CASSGTGLGGYTF. CDR3 nucleotide sequence: TGTGCCAGCAGTGGGACAGGCCTCGGGGGCTACACCTTC.

The chain is built from TRBV27 and TRBJ1-2; D gene uncertain. Trimming left V 2 bases short and J 2 bases short, with 6 bases between. The germline V gene has CDR1 MNHEY and CDR2 SMNVEV (reference sequence). This CDR3 is built from 13 residues. CDR3 sequence (DNA): TGTGCCAGCAGTTTAGCTATAAACTATGGCTACACCTTC. Protein: CASSLAINYGYTF.

The count of this clone is one. Here the CDR3 reads CASRLRGGDETQYF. For the CDR3, the DNA is TGTGCCAGCAGGCTCCGGGGAGGGGACGAGACCCAGTACTTC. The V and J genes are TRBV5-8 and TRBJ2-5; 7 nucleotides line up with TRBD2. The CDR3 is 14 residues long. J was trimmed by 5 bases and V by 5 bases; bases with no gene match: 9. From germline, CDR1 is SGHTS and CDR2 YDEGEE. The complete variable domain, with remaining parts taken from reference TRBV5-8 and TRBJ2-5, reads EAGVTQSPTHLIKTRGQQATLRCSPISGHTSVYWYQQALGLGLQFLLWYDEGEERNRGNFPPRFSGRQFPNYSSELNVNALELEDSALYLCASRLRGGDETQYFGPGTRLLVL.

This rearrangement joins TRBV6-1 to TRBJ2-4, with 7 bases matching TRBD2. The CDR3 covers 15 residues. V dropped 1 base and J dropped 7; count of bases not matched to a gene: 7. Germline loops: CDR1 MNHNS, CDR2 SASEGT. In nucleotides, the CDR3 is TGTGCCAGCAGTGAAGGCGGAACCGGGGGGAACATTCAGTACTTC. This codes for CASSEGGTGGNIQYF.

The rearrangement joins TRBV18 to TRBJ1-2, with 9 nucleotides matching TRBD1. V lost 5 bases to trimming and J lost 6 bases; unmatched junction nucleotides: 16. The CDR3 is 17 residues long. The V gene's germline CDR1 is KGHSH and CDR2 LQKENI. The CDR3 is CASSTRYRGRGDDGYTF. CDR3 DNA sequence: TGTGCCAGCTCAACCAGGTACAGGGGGCGCGGCGACGATGGCTACACCTTC.

V and J are TRBV7-2 and TRBJ1-5, with 9 bases that match TRBD1. The CDR3 is 15 residues long. CDR1 is SGHTA, CDR2 FQGNSA, per germline. The trim removed 3 bases at V and 2 bases at J, leaving 2 bases unmatched. The CDR3 DNA reads as TGTGCCAGCAGCTTGGACAGGGGTGGCAATCAGCCCCAGCATTTT. It yields the protein CASSLDRGGNQPQHF.

This CDR3 reads CASSQAQGAEAFF. In nucleotides, the CDR3 is TGTGCCAGCAGCCAAGCCCAGGGTGCTGAAGCTTTCTTT. The chain uses TRBV3-1 (or the pseudogene TRBV3-2) and TRBJ1-1, with D perhaps matching TRBD1 (5 bases). This CDR3 comprises 13 residues. V was trimmed by 1 base and J by 6 bases, leaving 9 bases between them. Germline CDR1 and CDR2: LGHDT and YNNKEL (reference sequence).

The chain carries TRBV28 and TRBJ1-2; 7 nucleotides match TRBD1. V dropped 1 base and J dropped 3; count of bases not matched to a gene: 5. From germline, CDR1 is MDHEN and CDR2 SYDVKM. The CDR3 sequence is 15 residues long. Here the CDR3 DNA reads TGTGCCAGCAGTTTATCAGGGGGTTTAGACTATGGCTACACCTTC. Translation: CASSLSGGLDYGYTF.

This clone was detected a few times. This chain connects TRBV19 to TRBJ1-4; 8 nucleotides agree with TRBD1. After removal of 6 bases from V and 7 bases from J, the junction contained 10 bases not matched to a gene. The CDR3 extends over 15 amino acids. The germline gives CDR1 LNHDA, CDR2 SQIVND (reference sequence). CDR3: CASRFRDRQPEKLFF. The CDR3 DNA follows: TGTGCCAGTAGGTTCCGGGACAGGCAGCCTGAAAAACTGTTTTTT.

The V gene is TRBV6-1, the J gene TRBJ2-1; a weak D match, TRBD2 (5 bases). Germline-derived CDR1 and CDR2 are MNHNS and SASEGT. The CDR3 length is 15 residues. The V and J ends lost 2 bases and 3 bases respectively, with 11 bases between them. The CDR3 bases are TGTGCCAGCAGTGAATGGGAGTCCCACTACAATGAGCAGTTCTTC. Translation: CASSEWESHYNEQFF.

In the case of this clone: One end of the junction varies from germline; a read error may be responsible. The CDR3 DNA sequence: TGTGCCAGCAGCTCAGGACAGGGAAGCACCATATATTTT. Its translation: CASSSGQGSTIYF. J is TRBJ1-3 and V is TRBV7-2; 8 nucleotides align to TRBD1. Germline V lookup: CDR1 SGHTA, CDR2 FQGNSA. The CDR3 is made up of 13 amino acids.